This T cell receptor (beta chain) is drawn from a study of response to subunit inactivated influenza vaccine. Study observations and caveats: Authors suggested few new T cells are recruited by each seasonal influenza vaccination.

CDR3 length: 17 residues. Germline V gives CDR1 ENHRY, CDR2 SYGVKD. V lost 4 bases and J 5 bases, leaving 18 bases between the germline ends. Each CDR3 protein is one row after TCRdb ran MiXCR on the RT-PCR reads. The profile shows about 800,000 distinct CDR3 sequences, 21% of them singletons. This clonotype has more than one count but fewer than ten. The antigen is not known. This rearrangement joins TRBV10-3 to TRBJ1-6; D unresolved. The origin of this receptor is a man aged 45 to 65 who received an inactivated influenza vaccine. Material: PBMCs from blood, obtained about 5 days after vaccination. The chain's CDR3 is CAISARGRLQDNSPLHF. The CDR3 DNA is TGTGCCATCAGTGCTAGAGGCAGGTTGCAGGATAATTCACCCCTCCACTTT.